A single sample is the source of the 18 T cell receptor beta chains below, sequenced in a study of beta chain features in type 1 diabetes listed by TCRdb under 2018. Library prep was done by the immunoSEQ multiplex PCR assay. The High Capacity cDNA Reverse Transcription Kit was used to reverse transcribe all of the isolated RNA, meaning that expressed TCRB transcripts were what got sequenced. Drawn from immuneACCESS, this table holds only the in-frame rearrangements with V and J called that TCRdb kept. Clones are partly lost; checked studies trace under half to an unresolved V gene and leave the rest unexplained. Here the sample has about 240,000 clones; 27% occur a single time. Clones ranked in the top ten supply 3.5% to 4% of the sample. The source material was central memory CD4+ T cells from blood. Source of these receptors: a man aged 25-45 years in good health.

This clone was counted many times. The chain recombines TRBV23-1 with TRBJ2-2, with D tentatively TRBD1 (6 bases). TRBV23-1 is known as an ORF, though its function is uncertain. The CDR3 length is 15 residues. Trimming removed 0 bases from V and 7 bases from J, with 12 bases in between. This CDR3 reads CASSQSIGGDGELFF. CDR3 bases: TGCGCCAGCAGTCAATCGATAGGGGGAGACGGGGAGCTGTTTTTT.

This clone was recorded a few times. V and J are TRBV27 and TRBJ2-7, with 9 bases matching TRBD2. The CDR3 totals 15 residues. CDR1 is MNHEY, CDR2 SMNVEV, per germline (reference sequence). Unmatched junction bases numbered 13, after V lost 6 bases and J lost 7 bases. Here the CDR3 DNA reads TGTGCCAGCAGCCCGGGCGCGGGAGGGCCGGGAGAGCAGTACTTC. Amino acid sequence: CASSPGAGGPGEQYF.

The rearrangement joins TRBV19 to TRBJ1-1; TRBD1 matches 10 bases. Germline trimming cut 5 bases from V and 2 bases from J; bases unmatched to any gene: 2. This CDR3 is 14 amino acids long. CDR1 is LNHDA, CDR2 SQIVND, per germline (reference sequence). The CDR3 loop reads CASSVTGGNTEAFF. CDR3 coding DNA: TGTGCCAGTAGTGTGACAGGGGGCAACACTGAAGCTTTCTTT.

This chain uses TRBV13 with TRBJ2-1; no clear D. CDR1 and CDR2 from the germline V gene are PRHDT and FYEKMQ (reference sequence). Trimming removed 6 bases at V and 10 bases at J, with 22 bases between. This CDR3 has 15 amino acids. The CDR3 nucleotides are TGTGCCAGCAGATCCGACAAGACTCTGGTCGGCGAGCAGTTCTTC. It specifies CASRSDKTLVGEQFF.

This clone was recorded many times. The CDR3: CASSEGARSTDTQYF. DNA for the CDR3: TGTGCCAGCTCAGAAGGGGCCCGGAGCACAGATACGCAGTATTTT. V gene TRBV18 combines with J gene TRBJ2-3, with D tentatively TRBD1 (5 bases). Germline V CDR1 and CDR2: KGHSH, LQKENI. The CDR3 sequence is 15 residues long. Deletions cut 5 bases from V and 0 bases from J, with 12 bases between.

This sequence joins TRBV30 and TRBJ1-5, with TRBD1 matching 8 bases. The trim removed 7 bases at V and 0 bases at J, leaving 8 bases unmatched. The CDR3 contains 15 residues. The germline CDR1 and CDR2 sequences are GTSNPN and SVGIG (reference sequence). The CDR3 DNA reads TGTGCCTTCGGACAGGGCGATTATAGCAATCAGCCCCAGCATTTT. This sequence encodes CAFGQGDYSNQPQHF.

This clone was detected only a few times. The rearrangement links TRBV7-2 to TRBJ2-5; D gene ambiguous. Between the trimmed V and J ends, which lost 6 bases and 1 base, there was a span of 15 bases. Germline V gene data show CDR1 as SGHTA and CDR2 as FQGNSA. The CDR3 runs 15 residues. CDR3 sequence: CASRLSGRSQETQYF. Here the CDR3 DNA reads TGTGCCAGCAGGCTATCAGGACGGTCCCAAGAGACCCAGTACTTC.

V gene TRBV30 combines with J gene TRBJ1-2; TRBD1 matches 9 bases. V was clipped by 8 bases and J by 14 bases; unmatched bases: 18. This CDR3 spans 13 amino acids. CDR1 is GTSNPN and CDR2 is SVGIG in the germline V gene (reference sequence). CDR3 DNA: TGTGCCGGCAACTCCCGGGACAGGGCTTATAAAACCTTC. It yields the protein CAGNSRDRAYKTF.

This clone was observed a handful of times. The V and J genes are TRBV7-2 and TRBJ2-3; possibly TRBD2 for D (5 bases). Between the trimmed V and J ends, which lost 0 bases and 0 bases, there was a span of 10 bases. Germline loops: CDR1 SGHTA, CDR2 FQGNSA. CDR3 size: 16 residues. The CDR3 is CASSLAEGGSTDTQYF. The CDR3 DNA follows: TGTGCCAGCAGCTTAGCAGAGGGCGGAAGCACAGATACGCAGTATTTT.

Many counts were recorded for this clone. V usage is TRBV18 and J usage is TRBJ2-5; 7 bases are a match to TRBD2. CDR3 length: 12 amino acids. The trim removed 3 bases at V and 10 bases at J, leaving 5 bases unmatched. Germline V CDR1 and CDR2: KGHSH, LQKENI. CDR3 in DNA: TGTGCCAGCTCACCCTCCAGGGAGGGCCAGTACTTC. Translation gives CASSPSREGQYF.

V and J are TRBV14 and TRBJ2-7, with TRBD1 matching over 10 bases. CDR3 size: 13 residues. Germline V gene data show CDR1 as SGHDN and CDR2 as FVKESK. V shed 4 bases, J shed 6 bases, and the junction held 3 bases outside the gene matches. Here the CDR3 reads CASSRTGGIEQYF. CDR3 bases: TGTGCCAGCAGCCGGACAGGGGGAATCGAGCAGTACTTC. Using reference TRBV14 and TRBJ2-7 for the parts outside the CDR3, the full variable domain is EAGVTQFPSHSVIEKGQTVTLRCDPISGHDNLYWYRRVMGKEIKFLLHFVKESKQDESGMPNNRFLAERTGGTYSTLKVQPAELEDSGVYFCASSRTGGIEQYFGPGTRLTVT.

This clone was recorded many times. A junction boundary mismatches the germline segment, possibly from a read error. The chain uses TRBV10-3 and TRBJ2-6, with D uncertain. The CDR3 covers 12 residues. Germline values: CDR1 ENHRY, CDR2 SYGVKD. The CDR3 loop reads CAISESPGQRNF. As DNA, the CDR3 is TGTGCCATCAGTGAGTCGCCGGGCCAACGAAATTTC.

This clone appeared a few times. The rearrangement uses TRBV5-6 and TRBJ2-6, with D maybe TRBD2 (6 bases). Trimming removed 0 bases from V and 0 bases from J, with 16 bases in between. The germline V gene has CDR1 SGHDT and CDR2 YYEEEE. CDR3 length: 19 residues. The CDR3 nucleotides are TGTGCCAGCAGCTTGGCCCATCTCGGGAGCGGCTCTGGGGCCAACGTCCTGACTTTC. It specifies CASSLAHLGSGSGANVLTF.

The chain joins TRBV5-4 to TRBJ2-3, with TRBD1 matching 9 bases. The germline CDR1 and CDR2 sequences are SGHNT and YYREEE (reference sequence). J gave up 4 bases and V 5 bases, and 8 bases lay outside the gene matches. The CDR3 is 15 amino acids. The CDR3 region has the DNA TGTGCCAGCAGACGTCGGGACAGGGATGCAGATACGCAGTATTTT. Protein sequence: CASRRRDRDADTQYF.

In DNA, the CDR3 is TGTGCCAGCACCCCATCCACTGAAGCTTTCTTT. Residues: CASTPSTEAFF. The chain has TRBV7-9 and TRBJ1-1; D gene uncertain. CDR3 size: 11 residues. The V and J ends lost 7 bases and 4 bases respectively, with 7 bases between them. Germline CDR1 and CDR2: SEHNR and FQNEAQ (reference sequence).

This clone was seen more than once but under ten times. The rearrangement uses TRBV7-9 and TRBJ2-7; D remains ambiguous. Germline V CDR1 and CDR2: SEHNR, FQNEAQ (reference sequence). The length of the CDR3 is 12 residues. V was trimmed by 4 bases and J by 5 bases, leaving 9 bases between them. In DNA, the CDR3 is TGTGCCAGCAGCTCGTCTGGGGACGAGCAGTACTTC. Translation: CASSSSGDEQYF.

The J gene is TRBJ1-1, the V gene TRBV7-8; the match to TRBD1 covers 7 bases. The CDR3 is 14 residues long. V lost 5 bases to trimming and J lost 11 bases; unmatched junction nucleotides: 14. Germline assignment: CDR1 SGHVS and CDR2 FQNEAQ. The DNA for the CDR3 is TGTGCCAGCAGCGCAGCGGACAGGCCCGGAGAGGCTTTCTTT. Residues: CASSAADRPGEAFF.

CDR3 sequence reads: CASSLSDYEQFF. The CDR3 nucleotides are TGTGCCAGCAGCTTATCCGATTATGAGCAGTTCTTC. The gene calls are TRBV2 and TRBJ2-1, with unresolved D. CDR1 SNHLY and CDR2 FYNNEI come from the germline V gene. V lost 6 bases and J lost 8, with 11 bases in between. The CDR3 runs 12 residues.